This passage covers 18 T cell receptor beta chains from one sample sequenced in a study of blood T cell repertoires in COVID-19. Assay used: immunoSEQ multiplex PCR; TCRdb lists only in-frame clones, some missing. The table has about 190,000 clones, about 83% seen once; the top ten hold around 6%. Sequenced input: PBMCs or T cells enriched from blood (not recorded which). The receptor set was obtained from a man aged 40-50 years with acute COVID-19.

The CDR3 here is CASSPLGSIRANEQFF. CDR3 sequence (DNA): TGTGCCAGTAGTCCCCTTGGGAGCATTAGGGCCAATGAGCAGTTCTTC. This chain connects TRBV19 to TRBJ2-1, with D perhaps TRBD2 (5 bases). Per the germline V gene, CDR1 is LNHDA and CDR2 is SQIVND (reference sequence). This CDR3 contains 16 residues. V was clipped by 5 bases and J by 6 bases, with 20 bases between them.

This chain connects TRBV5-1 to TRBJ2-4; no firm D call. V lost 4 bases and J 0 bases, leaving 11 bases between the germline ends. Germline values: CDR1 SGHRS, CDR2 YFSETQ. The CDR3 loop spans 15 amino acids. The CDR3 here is CASSPGNTAKNIQYF. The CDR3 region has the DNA TGCGCCAGCAGCCCTGGCAACACAGCCAAAAACATTCAGTACTTC.

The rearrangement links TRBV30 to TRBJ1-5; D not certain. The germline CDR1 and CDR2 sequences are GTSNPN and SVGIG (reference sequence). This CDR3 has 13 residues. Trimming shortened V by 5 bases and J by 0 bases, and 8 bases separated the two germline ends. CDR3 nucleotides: TGTGCCTGGGGAGATTATAGCAATCAGCCCCAGCATTTT. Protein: CAWGDYSNQPQHF.

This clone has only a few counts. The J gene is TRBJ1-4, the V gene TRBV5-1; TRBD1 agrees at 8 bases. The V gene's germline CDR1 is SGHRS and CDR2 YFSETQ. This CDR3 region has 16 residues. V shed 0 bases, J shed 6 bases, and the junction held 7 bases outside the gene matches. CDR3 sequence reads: CASSLGSGTGDEKLFF. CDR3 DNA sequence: TGCGCCAGCAGCTTGGGGTCCGGGACAGGTGATGAAAAACTGTTTTTT.

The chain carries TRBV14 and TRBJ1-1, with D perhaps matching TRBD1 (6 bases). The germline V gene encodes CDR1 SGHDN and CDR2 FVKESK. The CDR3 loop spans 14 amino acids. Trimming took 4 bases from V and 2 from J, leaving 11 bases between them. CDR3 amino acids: CASSLPGANTEAFF. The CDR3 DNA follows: TGTGCCAGCAGCCTTCCAGGGGCAAACACTGAAGCTTTCTTT. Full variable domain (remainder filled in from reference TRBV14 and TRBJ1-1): EAGVTQFPSHSVIEKGQTVTLRCDPISGHDNLYWYRRVMGKEIKFLLHFVKESKQDESGMPNNRFLAERTGGTYSTLKVQPAELEDSGVYFCASSLPGANTEAFFGQGTRLTVV.

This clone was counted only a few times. CDR3 amino acids: CASSRDYNEQFF. The CDR3 DNA follows: TGTGCCAGCAGCCGAGATTACAATGAGCAGTTCTTC. The gene calls are TRBV5-6 and TRBJ2-1; D not resolved. V shed 4 bases and J shed 4 bases, with 6 bases lying between them. The CDR3 consists of 12 residues. CDR1 is SGHDT and CDR2 is YYEEEE in the germline V gene. Based on the CDR3 plus reference TRBV5-6 and TRBJ2-1, the full variable domain is DAGVTQSPTHLIKTRGQQVTLRCSPKSGHDTVSWYQQALGQGPQFIFQYYEEEERQRGNFPDRFSGHQFPNYSSELNVNALLLGDSALYLCASSRDYNEQFFGPGTRLTVL.

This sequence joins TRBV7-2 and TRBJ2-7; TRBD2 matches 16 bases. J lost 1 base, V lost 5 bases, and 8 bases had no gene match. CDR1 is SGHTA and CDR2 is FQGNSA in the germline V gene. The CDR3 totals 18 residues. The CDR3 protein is CASSPGLAGGRRSYEQYF. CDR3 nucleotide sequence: TGTGCCAGCAGCCCGGGACTAGCGGGAGGGCGAAGATCCTACGAGCAGTACTTC.

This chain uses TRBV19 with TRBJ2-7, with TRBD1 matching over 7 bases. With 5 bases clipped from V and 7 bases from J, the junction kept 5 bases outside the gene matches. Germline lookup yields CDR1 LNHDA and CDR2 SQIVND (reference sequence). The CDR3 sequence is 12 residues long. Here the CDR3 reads CASSSDRREQYF. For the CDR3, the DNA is TGTGCCAGTAGTTCGGACAGGCGGGAGCAGTACTTC.

The CDR3 bases are TGTGCCAGCAGCTTAGGGGGGCGGGAGCAGTTCTTC. Protein: CASSLGGREQFF. The chain couples TRBV11-3 to TRBJ2-1, with a possible D match to TRBD1 (6 bases). The germline V gene has CDR1 SGHNT and CDR2 YENEEA. V was cut by 1 base and J by 10 bases, with 8 bases left in between. The CDR3 runs 12 residues.

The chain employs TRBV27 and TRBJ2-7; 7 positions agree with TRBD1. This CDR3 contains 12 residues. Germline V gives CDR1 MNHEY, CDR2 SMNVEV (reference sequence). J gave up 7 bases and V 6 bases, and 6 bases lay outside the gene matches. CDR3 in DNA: TGTGCCAGCAGCACGACAGGGCGGGAGCAGTACTTC. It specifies CASSTTGREQYF.

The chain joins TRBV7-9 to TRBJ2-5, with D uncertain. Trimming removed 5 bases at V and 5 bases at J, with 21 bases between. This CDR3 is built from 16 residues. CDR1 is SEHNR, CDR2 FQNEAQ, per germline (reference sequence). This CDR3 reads CASSLISWAPRETQYF. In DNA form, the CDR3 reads TGTGCCAGCAGCCTCATATCTTGGGCACCAAGGGAGACCCAGTACTTC. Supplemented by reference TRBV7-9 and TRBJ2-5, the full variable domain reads DTGVSQNPRHKITKRGQNVTFRCDPISEHNRLYWYRQTLGQGPEFLTYFQNEAQLEKSRLLSDRFSAERPKGSFSTLEIQRTEQGDSAMYLCASSLISWAPRETQYFGPGTRLLVL.

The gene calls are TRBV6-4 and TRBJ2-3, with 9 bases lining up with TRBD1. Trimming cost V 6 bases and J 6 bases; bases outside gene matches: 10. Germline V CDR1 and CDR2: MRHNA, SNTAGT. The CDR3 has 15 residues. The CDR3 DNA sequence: TGTGCCAGCAGGGAGACAGGGGGGGAATCCGATACGCAGTATTTT. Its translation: CASRETGGESDTQYF.

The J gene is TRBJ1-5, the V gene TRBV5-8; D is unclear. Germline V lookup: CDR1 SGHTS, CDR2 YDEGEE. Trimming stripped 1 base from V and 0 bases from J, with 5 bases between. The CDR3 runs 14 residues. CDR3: CASSLSFSNQPQHF. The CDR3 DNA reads TGTGCCAGCAGCTTGTCTTTTAGCAATCAGCCCCAGCATTTT.

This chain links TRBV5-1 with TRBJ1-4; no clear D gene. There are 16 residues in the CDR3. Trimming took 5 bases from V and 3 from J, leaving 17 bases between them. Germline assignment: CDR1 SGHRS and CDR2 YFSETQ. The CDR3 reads CASRLLTGTPNEKLFF. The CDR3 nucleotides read TGCGCCAGCAGACTCCTTACGGGAACACCTAATGAAAAACTGTTTTTT.

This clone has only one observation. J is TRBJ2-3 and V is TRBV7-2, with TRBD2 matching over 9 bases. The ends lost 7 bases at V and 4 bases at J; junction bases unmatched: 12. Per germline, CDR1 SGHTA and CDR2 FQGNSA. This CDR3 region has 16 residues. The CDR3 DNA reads TGTGCCAGCAACCGGGTAGCGGGAGCGGGGGCAGATACGCAGTATTTT. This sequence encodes CASNRVAGAGADTQYF.

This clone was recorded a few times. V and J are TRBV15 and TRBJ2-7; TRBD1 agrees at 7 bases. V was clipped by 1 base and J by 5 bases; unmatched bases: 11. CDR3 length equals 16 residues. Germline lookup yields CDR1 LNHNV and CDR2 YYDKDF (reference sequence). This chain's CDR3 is CATSRGTTGLGNEQYF. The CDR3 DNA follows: TGTGCCACCAGCAGAGGCACGACAGGGTTGGGGAACGAGCAGTACTTC.

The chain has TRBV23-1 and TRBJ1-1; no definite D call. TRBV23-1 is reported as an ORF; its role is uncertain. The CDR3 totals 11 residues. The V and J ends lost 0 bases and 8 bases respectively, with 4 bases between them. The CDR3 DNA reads TGCGCCAGCAGTCAATCGCAGGAAGCTTTCTTT. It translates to CASSQSQEAFF.

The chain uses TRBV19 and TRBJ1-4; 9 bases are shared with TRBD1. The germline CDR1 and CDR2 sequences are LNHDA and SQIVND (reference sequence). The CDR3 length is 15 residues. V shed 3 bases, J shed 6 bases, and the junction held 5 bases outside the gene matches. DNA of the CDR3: TGTGCCAGTAGTATGGGCGGGACAGGGCATGAAAAACTGTTTTTT. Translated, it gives CASSMGGTGHEKLFF.